The 11 T cell receptor beta chains listed next were all sequenced from one sample in a study of T cells in localized non-small cell lung cancer. Here immunoSEQ multiplex PCR was the method, and the copy in TCRdb shows in-frame clones only, minus some. The sample lists about 5,100 clones, less than 50% occurring once. The sample here was lung tumor tissue, taken before any cancer treatment. The receptors were gathered from a man aged 40 to 75 with stage I lung adenocarcinoma.

The sample holds a few counts of this clone. This chain uses TRBV6-7 with TRBJ2-3; no firm D call. TRBV6-7 is an ORF; its function is uncertain. V was shortened by 6 bases and J by 1 base, with 11 bases between the two germline ends. The CDR3 sequence is 14 residues long. The DNA for the CDR3 is TGTGCCAGCAGCTCCCCCCAGCGCACAGATACGCAGTATTTT. It specifies CASSSPQRTDTQYF.

This rearrangement joins TRBV10-1 to TRBJ2-1; TRBD2 matches at 14 bases. The germline V gene encodes CDR1 WNHNN and CDR2 SYGVQD (reference sequence). The V segment lost 1 base and the J segment 6 bases; nucleotides outside the gene matches: 11. This CDR3 region has 19 residues. The CDR3 bases are TGCGCCAGCAGTGAGTTGGGACTAGCGGGAGCAATAGATGGCAATGAGCAGTTCTTC. Its protein product is CASSELGLAGAIDGNEQFF.

This rearrangement joins TRBV11-3 to TRBJ2-2, with D perhaps TRBD1 or TRBD2 (5 bases each). The CDR3 totals 16 residues. Trimming removed 5 bases from V and 4 bases from J, with 17 bases in between. Germline V gene data show CDR1 as SGHNT and CDR2 as YENEEA. The CDR3 DNA reads as TGTGCCAGCAGCAGAAGCAGGGAGAGGGGCACCGGGGAGCTGTTTTTT. Translating it yields CASSRSRERGTGELFF.

The gene calls are TRBV19 and TRBJ1-1; D is unclear. The CDR3 extends over 11 amino acids. From germline, CDR1 is LNHDA and CDR2 SQIVND (reference sequence). V was clipped by 6 bases and J by 4 bases, with 6 bases between them. The CDR3 nucleotides read TGTGCCAGTAGGGCGGCCACTGAAGCTTTCTTT. Translating gives CASRAATEAFF.

The rearrangement uses TRBV10-1 and TRBJ2-7, with D unresolved. This CDR3 is built from 16 residues. Germline CDR1 reads WNHNN; CDR2 reads SYGVQD (reference sequence). With 2 bases removed from V and 6 bases from J, the gap between germline ends came to 20 bases. As DNA, the CDR3 is TGCGCCAGCAGTGAGAAGTCCCAGCCACCTTTTGGCGAGCAGTACTTC. Translated: CASSEKSQPPFGEQYF.

Judged by abundance, this clone is medium-sized (0.01 to 0.1%). The chain couples TRBV6-8 to TRBJ1-3; D unresolved. Per germline, CDR1 MNHGY and CDR2 SAAAGT. The CDR3 has 16 residues. Trimming shortened V by 0 bases and J by 0 bases, and 9 bases separated the two germline ends. CDR3 sequence (DNA): TGTGCCAGCAGTTACTCGAAGGTCGTCTCTGGAAACACCATATATTTT. This gives the protein CASSYSKVVSGNTIYF.

J is TRBJ2-3 and V is TRBV30; TRBD2 aligns across 13 bases. Germline V lookup: CDR1 GTSNPN, CDR2 SVGIG (reference sequence). The V and J ends lost 4 bases and 5 bases, in that order; junction bases with no gene match: 12. The CDR3 is made up of 17 amino acids. DNA of the CDR3: TGTGCCTGGAATAAACTGACTAGCGGGAGGTCGAAAGATACGCAGTATTTT. Its translation: CAWNKLTSGRSKDTQYF.

J is TRBJ1-4 and V is TRBV6-8; D remains ambiguous. Trimming left V 6 bases short and J 3 bases short, with 14 bases between. Germline V CDR1 and CDR2: MNHGY, SAAAGT. CDR3 length: 15 amino acids. The CDR3 nucleotides read TGTGCCAGCAGCAAGGACCGAAAGGCTAATGAAAAACTGTTTTTT. Amino acid sequence: CASSKDRKANEKLFF.

This clone was observed a handful of times. This chain links TRBV2 with TRBJ1-2; TRBD1 matches 9 bases. The ends lost 4 bases at V and 6 bases at J; junction bases unmatched: 12. CDR3 size: 16 residues. The V gene's germline CDR1 is SNHLY and CDR2 FYNNEI. The CDR3 bases are TGTGCCAGCAGTGGCTCGGGACAGGGAAGTCGGGATGGCTACACCTTC. It is translated as CASSGSGQGSRDGYTF.

The chain uses TRBV29-1 and TRBJ2-2, with 10 bases identical to TRBD2. The germline gives CDR1 SQVTM, CDR2 ANQGSEA. After removal of 6 bases from V and 2 bases from J, the junction contained 6 bases not matched to a gene. This CDR3 has 15 residues. The chain's CDR3 is CSVRKRGGNTGELFF. The CDR3 DNA reads TGCAGCGTGAGGAAGCGGGGGGGAAACACCGGGGAGCTGTTTTTT.

CDR3 in amino acids: CSGGLAGIYNEQFF. DNA of the CDR3: TGCAGCGGTGGACTAGCGGGAATTTACAATGAGCAGTTCTTC. The V call is TRBV29-1, the J call TRBJ2-1; 12 positions match TRBD2. This CDR3 is 14 amino acids long. The V and J ends lost 7 bases and 4 bases, in that order; junction bases with no gene match: 5. Germline CDR1 and CDR2: SQVTM and ANQGSEA.